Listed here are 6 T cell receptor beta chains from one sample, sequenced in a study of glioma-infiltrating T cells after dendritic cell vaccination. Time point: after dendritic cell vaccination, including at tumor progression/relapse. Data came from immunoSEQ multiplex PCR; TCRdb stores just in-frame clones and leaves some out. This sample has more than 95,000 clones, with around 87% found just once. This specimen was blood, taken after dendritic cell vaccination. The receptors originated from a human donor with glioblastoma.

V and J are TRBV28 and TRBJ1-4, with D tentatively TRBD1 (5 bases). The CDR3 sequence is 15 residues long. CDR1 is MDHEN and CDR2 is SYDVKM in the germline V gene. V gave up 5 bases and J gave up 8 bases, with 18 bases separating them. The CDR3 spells CASSTRGAGSEKLFF. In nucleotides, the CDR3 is TGTGCCAGCAGTACCCGCGGGGCAGGTAGCGAAAAACTGTTTTTT.

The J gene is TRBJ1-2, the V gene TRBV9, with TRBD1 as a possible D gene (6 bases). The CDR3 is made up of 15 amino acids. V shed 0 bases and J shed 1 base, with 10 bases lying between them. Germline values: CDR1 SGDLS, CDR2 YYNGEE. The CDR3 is CASSVADSRNYGYTF. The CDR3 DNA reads TGTGCCAGCAGCGTAGCGGACAGCCGTAACTATGGCTACACCTTC.

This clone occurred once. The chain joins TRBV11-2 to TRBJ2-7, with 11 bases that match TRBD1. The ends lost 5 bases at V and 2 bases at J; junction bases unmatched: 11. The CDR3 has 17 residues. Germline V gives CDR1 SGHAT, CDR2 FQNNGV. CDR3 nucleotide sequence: TGTGCCAGCAGCCCAAGGCCCCCGGGACAGGGGGCCTACGAGCAGTACTTC. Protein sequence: CASSPRPPGQGAYEQYF. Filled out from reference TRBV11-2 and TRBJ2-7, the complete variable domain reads EAGVAQSPRYKIIEKRQSVAFWCNPISGHATLYWYQQILGQGPKLLIQFQNNGVVDDSQLPKDRFSAERLKGVDSTLKIQPAKLEDSAVYLCASSPRPPGQGAYEQYFGPGTRLTVT.

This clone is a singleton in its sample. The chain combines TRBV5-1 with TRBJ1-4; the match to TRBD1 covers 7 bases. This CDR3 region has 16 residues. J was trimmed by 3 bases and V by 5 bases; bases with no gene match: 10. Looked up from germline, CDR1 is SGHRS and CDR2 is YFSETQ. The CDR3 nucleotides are TGCGCCAGCAGAACCAACCTACAGGGGTCTAATGAAAAACTGTTTTTT. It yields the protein CASRTNLQGSNEKLFF.

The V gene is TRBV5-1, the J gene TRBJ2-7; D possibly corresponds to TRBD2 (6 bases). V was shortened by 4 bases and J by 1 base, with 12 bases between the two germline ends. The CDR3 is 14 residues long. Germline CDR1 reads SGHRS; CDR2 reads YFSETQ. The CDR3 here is CASSRREDSYEQYF. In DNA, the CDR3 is TGCGCCAGCAGCCGGAGGGAAGATTCCTACGAGCAGTACTTC.

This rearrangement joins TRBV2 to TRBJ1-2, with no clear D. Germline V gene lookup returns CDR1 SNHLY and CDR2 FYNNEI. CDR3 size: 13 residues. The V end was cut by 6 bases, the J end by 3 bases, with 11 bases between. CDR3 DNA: TGTGCCAGCAGGGGGAGTCCGGACTATGGCTACACCTTC. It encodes CASRGSPDYGYTF.